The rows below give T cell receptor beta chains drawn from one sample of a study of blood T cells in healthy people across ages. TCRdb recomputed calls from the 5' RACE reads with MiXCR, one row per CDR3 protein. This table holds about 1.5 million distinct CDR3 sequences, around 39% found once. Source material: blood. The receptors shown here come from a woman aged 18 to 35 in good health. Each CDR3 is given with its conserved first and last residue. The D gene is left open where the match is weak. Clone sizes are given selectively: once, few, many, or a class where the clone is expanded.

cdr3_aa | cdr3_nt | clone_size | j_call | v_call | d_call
CSANRAIVSTDTQYF | TGCAGTGCCAACCGGGCAATCGTGAGCACAGATACGCAGTATTTT | . | TRBJ2-3 | TRBV20-1 | .
CASSETHSSGLSYEQYF | TGTGCCAGCAGTGAAACCCACTCTAGCGGGCTTTCCTACGAGCAGTACTTC | few | TRBJ2-7 | TRBV6-1 | TRBD2
CATNQRVPGRNQPQHF | TGTGCCACCAACCAACGGGTCCCGGGGCGCAATCAGCCCCAGCATTTT | . | TRBJ1-5 | TRBV24-1 | .
CAISFLLAGSEQFF | TGCGCCATCAGCTTTTTACTAGCGGGGAGTGAGCAGTTCTTC | . | TRBJ2-1 | TRBV5-1 | TRBD2
CASSLVAGSGNEQYF | TGTGCCAGCAGTTTAGTTGCAGGGTCTGGAAACGAGCAGTACTTC | many | TRBJ2-7 | TRBV12-3/TRBV12-4 | .
CARSLGRYEAFF | TGTGCCCGCAGCTTAGGGCGGTATGAAGCTTTCTTT | . | TRBJ1-1 | TRBV5-4 | .
CASSLGVLVGGGSSTDTQYF | TGCGCCAGCAGCTTGGGTGTCTTAGTCGGTGGCGGGAGTTCTACAGATACGCAGTATTTT | . | TRBJ2-3 | TRBV5-1 | TRBD2
CASSLSGLAGNEQYF | TGTGCCAGCAGTTTATCTGGACTAGCGGGGAACGAGCAGTACTTC | . | TRBJ2-7 | TRBV28 | TRBD2
CASSAQGVDTQYF | TGTGCCAGCAGCGCCCAGGGCGTAGATACGCAGTATTTT | many | TRBJ2-3 | TRBV9 | .
CASTHRGSEQYF | TGTGCCAGCACTCACCGGGGGTCCGAGCAGTACTTC | few | TRBJ2-7 | TRBV6-2/TRBV6-3 | .
CASTSTGVGQPQHF | TGTGCCAGCACCTCGACAGGGGTGGGTCAGCCCCAGCATTTT | . | TRBJ1-5 | TRBV6-1 | TRBD1
CASRRGAGDTQYF | TGTGCCAGCCGCCGGGGGGCCGGGGATACGCAGTATTTT | . | TRBJ2-3 | TRBV6-6 | .
CSVGEVETQYF | TGCAGCGTGGGGGAGGTTGAGACCCAGTACTTC | few | TRBJ2-5 | TRBV29-1 | .
CARGPGQGGVYGYTF | TGCGCCAGAGGGCCAGGTCAGGGCGGCGTCTATGGCTACACCTTC | many | TRBJ1-2 | TRBV5-1 | .
CASSLSGGTGTRSEQYF | TGTGCCAGCAGTTTATCGGGGGGGACAGGCACTAGAAGCGAGCAGTACTTC | . | TRBJ2-7 | TRBV27 | .
CARAESAYNEQFF | TGCGCCAGGGCTGAGAGCGCCTACAATGAGCAGTTCTTC | . | TRBJ2-1 | TRBV5-1 | .
CASSLKKAGVGNEQFF | TGTGCCAGCAGCTTAAAAAAGGCGGGAGTCGGAAATGAGCAGTTCTTC | many | TRBJ2-1 | TRBV7-9 | TRBD2
CASRPGTGKAEQFF | TGCGCCAGCAGACCCGGGACAGGGAAGGCTGAGCAGTTCTTC | . | TRBJ2-1 | TRBV5-1 | TRBD1
CASSFRQWIYGYTF | TGTGCCAGCAGTTTCAGACAGTGGATCTATGGCTACACCTTC | . | TRBJ1-2 | TRBV12-3/TRBV12-4 | .
CASSSRTGFGETQYF | TGTGCCAGCAGTTCCCGGACCGGATTCGGGGAGACCCAGTACTTC | . | TRBJ2-5 | TRBV27 | .
CASSQDPRRWPDTQYF | TGTGCCAGCAGCCAAGACCCTAGGCGGTGGCCAGATACGCAGTATTTT | . | TRBJ2-3 | TRBV3-1 | .
CSARDPHHTGPYNEQFF | TGCAGTGCTAGAGATCCCCACCACACTGGCCCCTACAATGAGCAGTTCTTC | few | TRBJ2-1 | TRBV20-1 | .
CASSSLLGQSYEQYF | TGTGCCAGCAGCTCGTTATTGGGACAGTCCTACGAGCAGTACTTC | few | TRBJ2-7 | TRBV3-1 | TRBD1
CASSPKQGAPIYEQYF | TGTGCCAGCAGCCCCAAGCAGGGGGCCCCTATCTACGAGCAGTACTTC | . | TRBJ2-7 | TRBV7-9 | TRBD1
CASSPFRDSATYEQYF | TGTGCCAGCAGTCCTTTCCGGGACTCAGCAACCTACGAGCAGTACTTC | few | TRBJ2-7 | TRBV6-5 | .
CSGWDRGSYNEQFF | TGCAGCGGGTGGGACAGGGGCTCCTACAATGAGCAGTTCTTC | many | TRBJ2-1 | TRBV29-1 | TRBD1
CASSQDGQNKAGPGGTQYF | TGTGCCAGCAGCCAAGATGGGCAAAATAAGGCGGGCCCAGGAGGTACGCAGTATTTT | . | TRBJ2-3 | TRBV14 | .
CAISEGGYQPQHF | TGTGCCATCAGTGAGGGAGGGTATCAGCCCCAGCATTTT | . | TRBJ1-5 | TRBV10-3 | .
CSARGGASSYEQYF | TGCAGTGCTAGGGGAGGGGCCAGCTCCTACGAGCAGTACTTC | . | TRBJ2-7 | TRBV20-1 | TRBD2
CASSRTEARSNTQYF | TGTGCCAGCAGTCGTACAGAGGCCCGTTCCAATACGCAGTATTTT | few | TRBJ2-3 | TRBV6-5 | .
CARTLRQLYGYTF | TGTGCCAGGACCTTGCGGCAACTCTATGGCTACACCTTC | . | TRBJ1-2 | TRBV11-3 | .
CSAGKSGPRSYEQYF | TGCAGTGCTGGCAAGAGCGGGCCGCGCTCCTACGAGCAGTACTTC | few | TRBJ2-7 | TRBV20-1 | .
CASSDGLAGGNEQFF | TGTGCCAGCAGTGACGGACTAGCGGGAGGGAATGAGCAGTTCTTC | many | TRBJ2-1 | TRBV3-1 | TRBD2
CSASGVSNQPQHF | TGCAGTGCTAGCGGGGTTAGCAATCAGCCCCAGCATTTT | . | TRBJ1-5 | TRBV20-1 | .
CASSGIGRQGETQYF | TGTGCCAGCAGCGGCATAGGACGTCAGGGGGAGACCCAGTACTTC | . | TRBJ2-5 | TRBV7-9 | .
CASSDMGNQPQHF | TGTGCCAGCAGTGACATGGGCAATCAGCCCCAGCATTTT | . | TRBJ1-5 | TRBV6-1 | .
CASSLDSTERNYGYTF | TGCGCCAGCAGCTTGGATAGTACAGAACGAAACTATGGCTACACCTTC | few | TRBJ1-2 | TRBV5-1 | .
CAPEGYSYEQYF | TGCGCCCCCGAGGGGTACTCCTACGAGCAGTACTTC | . | TRBJ2-7 | TRBV10-1 | .
CASSFSTGNYEQYF | TGTGCCAGCAGTTTCTCGACAGGGAACTACGAGCAGTACTTC | . | TRBJ2-7 | TRBV27 | TRBD1
CASSRLGGQETQYF | TGTGCCAGCAGTCGTCTCGGGGGCCAAGAGACCCAGTACTTC | few | TRBJ2-5 | TRBV28 | .
CASSLDFAQPQPQHF | TGTGCCAGCAGCTTAGATTTCGCTCAACCTCAGCCCCAGCATTTT | . | TRBJ1-5 | TRBV7-9 | .
CASGFSGESTDTQYF | TGTGCTAGTGGTTTCTCGGGAGAGAGCACAGATACGCAGTATTTT | . | TRBJ2-3 | TRBV12-5 | .
CASGAGNQPQHF | TGTGCCAGCGGGGCCGGGAATCAGCCCCAGCATTTT | . | TRBJ1-5 | TRBV2 | .
CASSEYLYNEQFF | TGTGCCAGCAGTGAGTATCTCTACAATGAGCAGTTCTTC | . | TRBJ2-1 | TRBV5-1 | .
CASSLNSVTYEQYF | TGTGCCAGCAGTCTCAATTCCGTCACCTACGAGCAGTACTTC | . | TRBJ2-7 | TRBV27 | .
CSVDPATSTDTQYF | TGCAGCGTTGATCCGGCTACTAGCACAGATACGCAGTATTTT | . | TRBJ2-3 | TRBV29-1 | .
CASSLGDTLSYEQYF | TGTGCCAGCAGTTTAGGGGACACCTTATCCTACGAGCAGTACTTC | . | TRBJ2-7 | TRBV12-3/TRBV12-4 | .
CASSLYYRDRWTTEAFF | TGTGCCAGCAGTTTATATTACCGGGACAGGTGGACCACTGAAGCTTTCTTT | . | TRBJ1-1 | TRBV27 | TRBD1
CASSPPLTGARNEQFF | TGTGCCAGCTCACCACCGCTGACAGGGGCCCGCAATGAGCAGTTCTTC | . | TRBJ2-1 | TRBV18 | TRBD1
CASSVGDTGRYTF | TGTGCCAGCAGCGTAGGGGACACCGGTCGCTACACCTTC | . | TRBJ1-2 | TRBV7-9 | .